Below are 14 T cell receptor beta chains sequenced from a single sample in a study of shared clonotypes between healthy human individuals. Repertoires were generated with immunoSEQ multiplex PCR, while TCRdb's copy carries only in-frame clones and drops some. The sample holds roughly 770,000 clones, about 97% seen once. CD8 cells classed as naive were CD45RO-negative and positively selected for CCR7, excluding terminally differentiated effector memory CD45RA+ cells. Sequenced input: naive CD8+ T cells sorted from blood. The receptors were sampled from a man aged 25-40 years in good health.

The chain employs TRBV5-1 and TRBJ2-3, with D tentatively TRBD2 (6 bases). Trimming stripped 4 bases from V and 0 bases from J, with 15 bases between. The CDR3 contains 16 residues. Germline V gene data show CDR1 as SGHRS and CDR2 as YFSETQ. The CDR3 DNA reads as TGCGCCAGCAGCCATCGCGGGGTAACTAGCACAGATACGCAGTATTTT. It specifies CASSHRGVTSTDTQYF.

The chain has TRBV18 and TRBJ1-1; D remains ambiguous. Germline V CDR1 and CDR2: KGHSH, LQKENI. The germline V and J ends were trimmed by 3 bases and 0 bases, with 23 bases remaining between them. The CDR3 loop spans 19 amino acids. CDR3 nucleotide sequence: TGTGCCAGCTCACCTACGGGTTATTCAGTCGCGGGCATGAACACTGAAGCTTTCTTT. Translation gives CASSPTGYSVAGMNTEAFF.

V is TRBV7-2 and J is TRBJ1-2; no clear D. V lost 5 bases, J lost 3 bases, and 13 bases lay in between. The CDR3 runs 14 residues. Germline assignment: CDR1 SGHTA and CDR2 FQGNSA. In nucleotides, the CDR3 is TGTGCCAGCAGCCCGTTTCTTGCAGACTATGGCTACACCTTC. This encodes CASSPFLADYGYTF.

This chain joins TRBV18 and TRBJ2-7, with D possibly being TRBD1 or TRBD2 (5 bases each). Per germline, CDR1 KGHSH and CDR2 LQKENI. This CDR3 region has 18 residues. The V gene lost 2 bases and the J gene lost 0 bases, with 20 bases spanning the gap. Written as DNA, the CDR3 is TGTGCCAGCTCACCATACGGCCCGGGACGGAGAAGCTCCTACGAGCAGTACTTC. Residues: CASSPYGPGRRSSYEQYF.

This chain joins TRBV6-5 and TRBJ1-5; D gene uncertain. This CDR3 comprises 13 residues. Trimming cost V 2 bases and J 4 bases, with 6 bases left between them. Germline V gene sequence: CDR1 MNHEY, CDR2 SVGAGI. The CDR3 here is CASSYAANQPQHF. The CDR3 coding sequence is TGTGCCAGCAGTTACGCGGCGAATCAGCCCCAGCATTTT.

The V and J genes are TRBV5-1 and TRBJ2-2, with TRBD2 matching 10 bases. Per the germline V gene, CDR1 is SGHRS and CDR2 is YFSETQ. The CDR3 consists of 15 residues. The J segment lost 6 bases and the V segment lost 0 bases, leaving 2 bases of the junction unmatched. The CDR3 spells CASSLASGRSGELFF. CDR3 nucleotides: TGCGCCAGCAGCTTGGCTAGCGGGAGATCCGGGGAGCTGTTTTTT.

To note about this clone: Other DNA sequences from this sample encode an identical CDR3 as well. The rearrangement joins TRBV27 to TRBJ2-2, with no clear D. Trimming took 3 bases from V and 2 from J, leaving 1 base between them. Looked up from germline, CDR1 is MNHEY and CDR2 is SMNVEV (reference sequence). The CDR3 spans 12 residues. In nucleotides, the CDR3 is TGTGCCAGCAGTTTTAACACCGGGGAGCTGTTTTTT. This sequence encodes CASSFNTGELFF.

The chain couples TRBV14 to TRBJ2-7; 7 bases are a match to TRBD2. CDR1 and CDR2 (germline): SGHDN, FVKESK. Trimming removed 0 bases from V and 3 bases from J; junction bases left unmatched: 8. This CDR3 contains 16 residues. This chain's CDR3 is CASSQERLAENYEQYF. The CDR3 DNA follows: TGTGCCAGCAGCCAAGAACGGCTAGCGGAGAACTACGAGCAGTACTTC.

The chain combines TRBV19 with TRBJ1-1; 9 nucleotides agree with TRBD1. The junction had 11 bases not matched to a gene; V was cut back by 6 bases and J by 6 bases. CDR1 LNHDA and CDR2 SQIVND come from the germline V gene (reference sequence). The CDR3 is 15 amino acids. CDR3 protein: CASSPDRGGTAEAFF. CDR3 coding DNA: TGTGCCAGTAGCCCAGACAGGGGGGGGACAGCTGAAGCTTTCTTT.

This sequence joins TRBV27 and TRBJ2-7; a possible D gene is TRBD2 (5 bases). V lost 4 bases and J lost 3, with 13 bases in between. The CDR3 has 14 residues. Looked up from germline, CDR1 is MNHEY and CDR2 is SMNVEV (reference sequence). CDR3 in amino acids: CASSYIGSGYEQYF. The CDR3 DNA sequence: TGTGCCAGCAGTTATATAGGGAGTGGCTACGAGCAGTACTTC.

CDR3 region: CSVEMGGTKETQYF. CDR3 DNA: TGCAGCGTTGAGATGGGCGGGACCAAAGAGACCCAGTACTTC. This chain connects TRBV29-1 to TRBJ2-5, with TRBD2 as a possible D gene (6 bases). Germline values: CDR1 SQVTM, CDR2 ANQGSEA. V lost 3 bases and J lost 3, with 14 bases in between. CDR3 length: 14 residues.

The V and J genes are TRBV11-2 and TRBJ2-7; maybe TRBD2 (5 bases). Per the germline V gene, CDR1 is SGHAT and CDR2 is FQNNGV. The length of the CDR3 is 15 residues. Between the trimmed V and J ends, which lost 4 bases and 2 bases, there was a span of 15 bases. The DNA for the CDR3 is TGTGCCAGCAGCTCTCGAATGAGGGTCCCCTACGAGCAGTACTTC. This gives the protein CASSSRMRVPYEQYF.

This rearrangement joins TRBV15 to TRBJ1-4; 7 bases are shared with TRBD1. The CDR3 runs 15 residues. V dropped 4 bases and J dropped 8; count of bases not matched to a gene: 10. Germline V gene sequence: CDR1 LNHNV, CDR2 YYDKDF (reference sequence). The CDR3 DNA follows: TGTGCCACCAGCATAAGAGACAGGGTGGAAGAAAAACTGTTTTTT. Translated: CATSIRDRVEEKLFF.

With regard to this clone: Different DNA sequences within this sample yield the same CDR3. This sequence joins TRBV9 and TRBJ2-3, with TRBD2 matching over 7 bases. From germline, CDR1 is SGDLS and CDR2 YYNGEE. The CDR3 totals 12 residues. V trimming: 0 bases; J trimming: 8 bases; junction bases outside the gene matches: 0. The CDR3 region has the DNA TGTGCCAGCAGCGTAGCGGGGGGTACGCAGTATTTT. The encoded protein is CASSVAGGTQYF.